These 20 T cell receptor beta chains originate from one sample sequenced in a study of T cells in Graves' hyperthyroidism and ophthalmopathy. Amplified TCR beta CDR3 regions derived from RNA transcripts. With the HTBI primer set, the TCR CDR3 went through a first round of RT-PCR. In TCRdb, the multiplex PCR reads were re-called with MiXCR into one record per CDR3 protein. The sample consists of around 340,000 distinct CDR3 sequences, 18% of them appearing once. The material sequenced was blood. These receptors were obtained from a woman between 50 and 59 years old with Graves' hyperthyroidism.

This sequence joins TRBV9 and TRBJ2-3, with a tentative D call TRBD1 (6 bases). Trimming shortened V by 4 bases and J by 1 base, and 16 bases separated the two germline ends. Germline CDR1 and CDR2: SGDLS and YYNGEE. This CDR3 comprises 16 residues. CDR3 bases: TGTGCCAGCAGCCCACAGCCGACAGGCGGCACAGATACGCAGTATTTT. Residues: CASSPQPTGGTDTQYF.

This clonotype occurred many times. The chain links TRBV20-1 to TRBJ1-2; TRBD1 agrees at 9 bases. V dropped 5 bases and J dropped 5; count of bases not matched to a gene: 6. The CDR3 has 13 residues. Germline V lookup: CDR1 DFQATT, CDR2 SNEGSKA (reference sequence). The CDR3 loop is CSAGQTGGYGYTF. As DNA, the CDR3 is TGCAGTGCTGGTCAGACAGGGGGGTATGGCTACACCTTC.

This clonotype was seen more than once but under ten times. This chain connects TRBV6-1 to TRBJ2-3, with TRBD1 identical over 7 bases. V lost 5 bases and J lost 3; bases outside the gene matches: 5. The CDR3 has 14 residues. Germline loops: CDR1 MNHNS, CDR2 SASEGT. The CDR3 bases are TGTGCCAGCAGTCACGACAGGGTTACAGATACGCAGTATTTT. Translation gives CASSHDRVTDTQYF.

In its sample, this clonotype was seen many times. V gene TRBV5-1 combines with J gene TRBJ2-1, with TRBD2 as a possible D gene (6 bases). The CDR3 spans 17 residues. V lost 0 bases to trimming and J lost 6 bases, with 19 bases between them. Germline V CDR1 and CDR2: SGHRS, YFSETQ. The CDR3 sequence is CASSLGISLRSGNEQFF. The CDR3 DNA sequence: TGCGCCAGCAGCTTGGGAATTAGTCTCCGTAGCGGCAATGAGCAGTTCTTC.

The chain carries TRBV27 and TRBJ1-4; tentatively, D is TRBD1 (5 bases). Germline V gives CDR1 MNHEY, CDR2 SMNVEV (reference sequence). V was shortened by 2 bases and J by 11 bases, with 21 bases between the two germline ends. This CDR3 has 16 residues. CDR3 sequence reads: CASSLTGPYNEGKLFF. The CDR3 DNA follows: TGTGCCAGCAGTTTAACGGGGCCCTATAATGAGGGGAAACTGTTTTTT.

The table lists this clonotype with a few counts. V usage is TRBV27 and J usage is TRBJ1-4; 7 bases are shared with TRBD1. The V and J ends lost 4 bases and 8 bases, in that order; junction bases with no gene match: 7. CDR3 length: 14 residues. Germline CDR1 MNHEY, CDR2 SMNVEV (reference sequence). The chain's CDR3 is CASSSLQGGEKLFF. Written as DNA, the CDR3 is TGTGCCAGCAGTTCGTTGCAGGGGGGAGAAAAACTGTTTTTT.

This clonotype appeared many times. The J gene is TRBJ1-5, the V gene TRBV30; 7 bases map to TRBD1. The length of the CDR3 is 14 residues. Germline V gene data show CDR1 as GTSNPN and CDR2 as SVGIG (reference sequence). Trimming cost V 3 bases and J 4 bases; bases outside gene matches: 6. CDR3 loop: CAWRKTGMNQPQHF. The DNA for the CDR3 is TGTGCCTGGAGGAAGACAGGGATGAATCAGCCCCAGCATTTT.

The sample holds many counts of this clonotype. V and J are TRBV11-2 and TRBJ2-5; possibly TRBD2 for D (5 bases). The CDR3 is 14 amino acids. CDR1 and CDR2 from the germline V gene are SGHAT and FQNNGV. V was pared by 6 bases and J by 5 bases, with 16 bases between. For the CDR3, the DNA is TGTGCCAGCAGTCGAGAGGGTTCGGGTGAGACCCAGTACTTC. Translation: CASSREGSGETQYF.

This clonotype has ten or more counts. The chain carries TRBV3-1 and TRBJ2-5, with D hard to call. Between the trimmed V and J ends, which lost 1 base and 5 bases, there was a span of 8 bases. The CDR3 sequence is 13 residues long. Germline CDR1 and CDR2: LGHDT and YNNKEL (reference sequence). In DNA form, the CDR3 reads TGTGCCAGCAGCCAAGCGACGGCGGAGACCCAGTACTTC. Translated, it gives CASSQATAETQYF.

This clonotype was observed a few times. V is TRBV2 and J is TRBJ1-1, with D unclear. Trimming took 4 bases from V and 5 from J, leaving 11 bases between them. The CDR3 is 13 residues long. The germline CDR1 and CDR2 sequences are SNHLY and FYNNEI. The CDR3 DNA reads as TGTGCCAGCAGTGTCTTAGCGGGAACTGAAGCTTTCTTT. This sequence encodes CASSVLAGTEAFF. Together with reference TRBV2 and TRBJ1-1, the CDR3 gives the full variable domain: EPEVTQTPSHQVTQMGQEVILRCVPISNHLYFYWYRQILGQKVEFLVSFYNNEISEKSEIFDDQFSVERPDGSNFTLKIRSTKLEDSAMYFCASSVLAGTEAFFGQGTRLTVV.

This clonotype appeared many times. CDR3 region: CASSYSFGYTEAFF. The CDR3 coding sequence is TGTGCCAGCAGTTACTCATTTGGGTACACTGAAGCTTTCTTT. The chain has TRBV6-5 and TRBJ1-1, with no clear D. The germline gives CDR1 MNHEY, CDR2 SVGAGI. The CDR3 has 14 residues. Deletions cut 0 bases from V and 3 bases from J, with 8 bases between.

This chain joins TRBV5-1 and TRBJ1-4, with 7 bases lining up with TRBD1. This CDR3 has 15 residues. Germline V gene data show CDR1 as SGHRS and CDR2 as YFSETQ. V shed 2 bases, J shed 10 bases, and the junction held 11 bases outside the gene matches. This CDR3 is CASSFSGTASGKLFF. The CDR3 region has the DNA TGCGCCAGCAGCTTCTCCGGGACAGCGTCGGGAAAACTGTTTTTT.

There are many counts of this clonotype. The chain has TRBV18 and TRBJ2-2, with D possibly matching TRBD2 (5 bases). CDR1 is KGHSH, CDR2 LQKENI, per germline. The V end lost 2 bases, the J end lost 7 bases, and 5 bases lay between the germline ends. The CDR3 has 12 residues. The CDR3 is CASSPGGGELFF. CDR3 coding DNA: TGTGCCAGCTCACCAGGAGGCGGGGAGCTGTTTTTT.

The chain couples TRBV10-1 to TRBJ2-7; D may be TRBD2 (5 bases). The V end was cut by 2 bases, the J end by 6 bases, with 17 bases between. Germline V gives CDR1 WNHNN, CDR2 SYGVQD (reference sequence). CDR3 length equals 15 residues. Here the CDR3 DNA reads TGCGCCAGCAGTGAGGCCGGGGTCAGCACGGCCGAGCAGTACTTC. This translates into CASSEAGVSTAEQYF.

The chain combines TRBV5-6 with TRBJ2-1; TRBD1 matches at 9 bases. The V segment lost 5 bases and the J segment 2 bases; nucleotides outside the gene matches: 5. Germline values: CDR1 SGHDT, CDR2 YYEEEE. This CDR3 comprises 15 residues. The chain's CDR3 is CASSWDRDPYNEQFF. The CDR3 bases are TGTGCCAGCAGTTGGGACAGGGATCCCTACAATGAGCAGTTCTTC. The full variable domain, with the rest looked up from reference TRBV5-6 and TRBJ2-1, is DAGVTQSPTHLIKTRGQQVTLRCSPKSGHDTVSWYQQALGQGPQFIFQYYEEEERQRGNFPDRFSGHQFPNYSSELNVNALLLGDSALYLCASSWDRDPYNEQFFGPGTRLTVL.

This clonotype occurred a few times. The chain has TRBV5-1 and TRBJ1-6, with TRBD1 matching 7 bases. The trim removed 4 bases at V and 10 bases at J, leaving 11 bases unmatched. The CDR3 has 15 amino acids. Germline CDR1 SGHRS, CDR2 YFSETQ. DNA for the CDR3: TGCGCCAGCAGCGCTGGACAGGAAGGTAGCTCACCCCTCCACTTT. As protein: CASSAGQEGSSPLHF. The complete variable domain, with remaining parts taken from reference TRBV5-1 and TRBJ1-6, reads KAGVTQTPRYLIKTRGQQVTLSCSPISGHRSVSWYQQTPGQGLQFLFEYFSETQRNKGNFPGRFSGRQFSNSRSEMNVSTLELGDSALYLCASSAGQEGSSPLHFGNGTRLTVT.

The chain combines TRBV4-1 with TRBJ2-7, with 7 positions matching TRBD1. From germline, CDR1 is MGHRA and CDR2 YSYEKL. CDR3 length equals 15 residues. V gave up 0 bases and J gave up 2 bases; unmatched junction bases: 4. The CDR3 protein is CASSQDAGGTYEQYF. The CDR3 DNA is TGCGCCAGCAGCCAAGATGCAGGGGGAACCTACGAGCAGTACTTC.

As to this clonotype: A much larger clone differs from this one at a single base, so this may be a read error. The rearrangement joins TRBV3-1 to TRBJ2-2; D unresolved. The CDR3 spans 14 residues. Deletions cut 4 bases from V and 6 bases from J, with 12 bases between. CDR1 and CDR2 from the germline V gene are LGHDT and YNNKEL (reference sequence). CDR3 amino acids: CASSRQPMAGELFF. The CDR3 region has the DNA TGTGCCAGCAGCCGACAACCTATGGCCGGGGAGCTGTTTTTT.

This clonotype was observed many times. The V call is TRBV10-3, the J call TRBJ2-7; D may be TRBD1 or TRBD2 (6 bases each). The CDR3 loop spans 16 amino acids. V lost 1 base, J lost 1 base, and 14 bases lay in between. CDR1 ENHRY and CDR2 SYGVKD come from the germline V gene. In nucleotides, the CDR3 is TGTGCCATCAGTGAGTTACGGGGGCGCGGATCCTACGAGCAGTACTTC. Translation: CAISELRGRGSYEQYF.

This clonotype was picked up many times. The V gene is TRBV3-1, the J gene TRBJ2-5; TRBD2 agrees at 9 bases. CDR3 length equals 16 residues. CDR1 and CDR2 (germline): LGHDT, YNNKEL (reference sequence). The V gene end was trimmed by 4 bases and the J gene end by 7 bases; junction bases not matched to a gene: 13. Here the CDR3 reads CASSPIADSGRLTQYF. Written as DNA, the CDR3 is TGTGCCAGCAGCCCAATAGCGGATAGCGGGAGATTGACCCAGTACTTC.